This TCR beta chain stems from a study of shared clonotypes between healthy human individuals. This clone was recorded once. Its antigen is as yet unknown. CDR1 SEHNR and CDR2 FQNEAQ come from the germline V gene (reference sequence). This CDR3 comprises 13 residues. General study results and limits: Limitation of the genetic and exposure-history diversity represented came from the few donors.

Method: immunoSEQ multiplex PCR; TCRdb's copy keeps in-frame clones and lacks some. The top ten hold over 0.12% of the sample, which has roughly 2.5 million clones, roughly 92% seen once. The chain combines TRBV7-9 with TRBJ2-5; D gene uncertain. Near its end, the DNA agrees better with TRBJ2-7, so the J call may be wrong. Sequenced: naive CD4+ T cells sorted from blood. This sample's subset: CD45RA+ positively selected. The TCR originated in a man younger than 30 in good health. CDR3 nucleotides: TGTGCCAGCAGCTCGCGACAAGGCGACGAGCAGTACTTC. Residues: CASSSRQGDEQYF.